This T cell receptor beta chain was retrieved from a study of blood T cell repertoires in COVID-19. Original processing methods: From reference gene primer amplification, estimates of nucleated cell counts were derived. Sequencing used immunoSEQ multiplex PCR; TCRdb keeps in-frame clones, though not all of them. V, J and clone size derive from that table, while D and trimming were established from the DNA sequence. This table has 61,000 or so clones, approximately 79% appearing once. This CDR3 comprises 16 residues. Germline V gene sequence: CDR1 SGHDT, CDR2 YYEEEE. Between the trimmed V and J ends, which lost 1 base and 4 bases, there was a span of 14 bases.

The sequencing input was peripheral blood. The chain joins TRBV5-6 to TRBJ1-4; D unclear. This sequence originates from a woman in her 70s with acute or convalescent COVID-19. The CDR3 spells CASSLIGVRVNEKLFF. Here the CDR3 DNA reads TGTGCCAGCAGCTTGATCGGGGTACGGGTTAATGAAAAACTGTTTTTT.